This T cell receptor beta chain was sequenced during a study of blood T cell repertoires in COVID-19. Study-wide background: Some COVID-19 samples were acute and others convalescent; all came from the United States, Italy and Spain. Sample material is recorded as cDNA or gDNA derived from T cells, B-cell-depleted T cells, or PBMCs.

Losses at the gene ends were 2 bases for V and 6 bases for J; bases not matched to a gene: 7. The CDR3 runs 15 residues. Looked up from germline, CDR1 is GTSNPN and CDR2 is SVGIG (reference sequence). Study processing details: From reference gene primer amplification, estimates of nucleated cell counts were derived. Assay used: immunoSEQ multiplex PCR; TCRdb lists only in-frame clones, some missing. V and J calls and clone size come straight from that table; D and trimming were deduced from the DNA. There are under 40,000 clones in the sample; 87% occur only once, and more than 20% lies in the top ten.

The clonotype was recovered from a man over 45 with active or convalescent COVID-19. Sequencing input: peripheral blood. The genes are TRBV30 and TRBJ2-1; TRBD1 matches 10 bases. CDR3 in amino acids: CAWSTDRGLRNEQFF. Written as DNA, the CDR3 is TGTGCCTGGAGTACCGACAGGGGGCTTCGCAATGAGCAGTTCTTC.